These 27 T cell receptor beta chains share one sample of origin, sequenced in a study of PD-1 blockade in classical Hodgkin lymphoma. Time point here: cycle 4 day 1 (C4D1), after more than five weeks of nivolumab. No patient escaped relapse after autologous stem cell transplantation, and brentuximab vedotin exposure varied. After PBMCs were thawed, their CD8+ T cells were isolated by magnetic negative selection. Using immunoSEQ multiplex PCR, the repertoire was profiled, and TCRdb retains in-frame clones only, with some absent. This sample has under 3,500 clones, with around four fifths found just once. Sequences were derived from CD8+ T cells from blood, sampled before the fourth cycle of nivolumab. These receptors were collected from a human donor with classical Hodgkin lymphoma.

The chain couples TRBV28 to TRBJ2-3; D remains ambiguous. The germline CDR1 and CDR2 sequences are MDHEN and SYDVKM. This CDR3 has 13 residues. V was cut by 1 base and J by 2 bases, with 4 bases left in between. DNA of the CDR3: TGTGCCAGCAGTTTATTCCTCACAGATACGCAGTATTTT. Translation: CASSLFLTDTQYF.

The CDR3 spells CASSQDGGSTDTQYF. For the CDR3, the DNA is TGCGCCAGCAGCCAAGATGGAGGGAGCACAGATACGCAGTATTTT. This chain uses TRBV4-1 with TRBJ2-3; TRBD2 is a possible D gene (6 bases). The CDR3 is 15 residues long. V was cut by 0 bases and J by 0 bases, with 7 bases left in between. Germline CDR1 MGHRA, CDR2 YSYEKL.

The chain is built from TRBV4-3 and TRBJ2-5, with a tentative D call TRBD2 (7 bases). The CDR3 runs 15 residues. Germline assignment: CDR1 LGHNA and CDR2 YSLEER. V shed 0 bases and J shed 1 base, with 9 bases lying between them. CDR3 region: CASSQDRGAQETQYF. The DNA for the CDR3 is TGCGCCAGCAGCCAAGATCGGGGGGCCCAAGAGACCCAGTACTTC.

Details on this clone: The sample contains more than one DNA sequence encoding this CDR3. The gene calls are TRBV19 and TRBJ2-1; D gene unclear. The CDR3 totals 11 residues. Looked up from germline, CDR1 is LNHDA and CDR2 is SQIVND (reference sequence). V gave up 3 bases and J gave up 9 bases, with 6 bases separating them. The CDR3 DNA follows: TGTGCCAGTAGTATGGGCCTTGAGCAGTTCTTC. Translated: CASSMGLEQFF.

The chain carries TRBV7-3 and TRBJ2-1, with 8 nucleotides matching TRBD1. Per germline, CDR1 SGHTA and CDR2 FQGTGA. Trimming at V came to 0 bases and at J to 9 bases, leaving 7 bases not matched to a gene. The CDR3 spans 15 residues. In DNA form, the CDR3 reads TGTGCCAGCAGCTTAACGGGACAGGTTACTGGTGAGCAGTTCTTC. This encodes CASSLTGQVTGEQFF. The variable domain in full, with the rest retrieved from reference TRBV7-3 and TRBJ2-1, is GAGVSQTPSNKVTEKGKYVELRCDPISGHTALYWYRQSLGQGPEFLIYFQGTGAADDSGLPNDRFFAVRPEGSVSTLKIQRTERGDSAVYLCASSLTGQVTGEQFFGPGTRLTVL.

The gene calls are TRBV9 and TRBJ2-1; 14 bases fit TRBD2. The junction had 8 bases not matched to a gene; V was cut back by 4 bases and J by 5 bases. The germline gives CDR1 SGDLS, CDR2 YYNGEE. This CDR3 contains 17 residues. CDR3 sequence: CASSPRTSGGWDNEQFF. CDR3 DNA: TGTGCCAGCAGCCCCCGGACTAGCGGGGGGTGGGACAATGAGCAGTTCTTC.

CDR3 region: CASSQSRGHGYGNTIYF. The CDR3 region has the DNA TGCGCCAGCAGCCAGAGCCGAGGCCACGGCTACGGAAACACCATATATTTT. The chain couples TRBV4-3 to TRBJ1-3, with D hard to call. Trimming shortened V by 3 bases and J by 4 bases, and 19 bases separated the two germline ends. Looked up from germline, CDR1 is LGHNA and CDR2 is YSLEER. This CDR3 region has 17 residues.

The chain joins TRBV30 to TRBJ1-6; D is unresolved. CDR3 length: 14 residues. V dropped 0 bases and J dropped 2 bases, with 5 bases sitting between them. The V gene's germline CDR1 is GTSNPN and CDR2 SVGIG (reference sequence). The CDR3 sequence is CAWSVRTYNSPLHF. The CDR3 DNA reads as TGTGCCTGGAGTGTAAGGACCTATAATTCACCCCTCCACTTT.

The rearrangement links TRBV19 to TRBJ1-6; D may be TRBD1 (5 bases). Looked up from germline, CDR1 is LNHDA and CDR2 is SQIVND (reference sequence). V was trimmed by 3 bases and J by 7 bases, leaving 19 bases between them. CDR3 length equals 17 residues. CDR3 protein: CASSIAGTLMGNSPLHF. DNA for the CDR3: TGTGCCAGTAGTATCGCCGGGACCCTGATGGGAAATTCACCCCTCCACTTT.

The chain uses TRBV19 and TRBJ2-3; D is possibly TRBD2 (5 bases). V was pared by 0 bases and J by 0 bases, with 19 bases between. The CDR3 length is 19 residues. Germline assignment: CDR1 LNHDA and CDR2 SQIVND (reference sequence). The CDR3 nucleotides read TGTGCCAGTAGTATAGACCCTGGGGAGCGCTTAACTAGCACAGATACGCAGTATTTT. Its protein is CASSIDPGERLTSTDTQYF.

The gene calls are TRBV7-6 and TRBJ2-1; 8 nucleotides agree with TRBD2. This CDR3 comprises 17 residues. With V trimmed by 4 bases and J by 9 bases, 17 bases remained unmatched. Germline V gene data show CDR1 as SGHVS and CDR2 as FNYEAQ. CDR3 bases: TGTGCCAGCAGCTCGACTAGCGTATATATACATGGGGGTGAGCAGTTCTTC. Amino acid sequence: CASSSTSVYIHGGEQFF.

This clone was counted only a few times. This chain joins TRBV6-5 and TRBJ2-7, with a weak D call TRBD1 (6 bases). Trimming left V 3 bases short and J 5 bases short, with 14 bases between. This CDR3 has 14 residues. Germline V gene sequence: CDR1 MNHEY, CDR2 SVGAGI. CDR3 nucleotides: TGTGCCAGCAGTTATGGCTCTACAGGGAACGAGCAGTACTTC. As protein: CASSYGSTGNEQYF.

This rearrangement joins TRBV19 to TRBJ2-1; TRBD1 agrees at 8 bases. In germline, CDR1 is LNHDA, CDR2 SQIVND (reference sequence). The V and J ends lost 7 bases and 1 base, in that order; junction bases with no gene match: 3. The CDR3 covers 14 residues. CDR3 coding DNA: TGTGCCAGTACACAGGGGGTGTCCTACAATGAGCAGTTCTTC. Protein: CASTQGVSYNEQFF.

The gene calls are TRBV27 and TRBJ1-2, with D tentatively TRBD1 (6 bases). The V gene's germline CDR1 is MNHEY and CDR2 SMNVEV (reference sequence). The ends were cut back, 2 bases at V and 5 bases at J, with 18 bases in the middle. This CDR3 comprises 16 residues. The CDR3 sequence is CASSLGIRGESYGYTF. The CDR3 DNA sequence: TGTGCCAGCAGTTTAGGAATAAGGGGGGAGAGTTATGGCTACACCTTC.

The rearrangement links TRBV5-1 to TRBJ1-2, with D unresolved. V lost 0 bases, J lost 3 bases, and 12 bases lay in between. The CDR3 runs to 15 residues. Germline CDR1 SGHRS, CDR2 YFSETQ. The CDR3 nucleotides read TGCGCCAGCAGCTTGGAGTGTGGGTGGTACTATGGCTACACCTTC. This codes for CASSLECGWYYGYTF.

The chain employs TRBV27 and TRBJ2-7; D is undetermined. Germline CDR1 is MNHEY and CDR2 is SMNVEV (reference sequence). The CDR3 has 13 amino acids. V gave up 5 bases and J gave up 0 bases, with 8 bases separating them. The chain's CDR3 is CASSVRGSYEQYF. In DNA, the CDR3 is TGTGCCAGCAGTGTAAGAGGCTCCTACGAGCAGTACTTC.

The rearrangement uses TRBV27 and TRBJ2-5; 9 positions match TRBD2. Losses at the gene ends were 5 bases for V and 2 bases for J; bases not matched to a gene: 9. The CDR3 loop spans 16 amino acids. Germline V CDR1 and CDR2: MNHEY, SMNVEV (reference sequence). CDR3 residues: CASSLGTSLGQETQYF. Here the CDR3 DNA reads TGTGCCAGCAGTCTCGGGACTAGCTTGGGTCAAGAGACCCAGTACTTC.

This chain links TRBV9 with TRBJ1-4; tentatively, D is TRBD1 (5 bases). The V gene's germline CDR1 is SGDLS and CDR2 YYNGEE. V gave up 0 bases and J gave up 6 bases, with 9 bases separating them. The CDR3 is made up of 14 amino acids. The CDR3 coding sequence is TGTGCCAGCAGCGTAGAGGTGGGGGATGAAAAACTGTTTTTT. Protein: CASSVEVGDEKLFF.

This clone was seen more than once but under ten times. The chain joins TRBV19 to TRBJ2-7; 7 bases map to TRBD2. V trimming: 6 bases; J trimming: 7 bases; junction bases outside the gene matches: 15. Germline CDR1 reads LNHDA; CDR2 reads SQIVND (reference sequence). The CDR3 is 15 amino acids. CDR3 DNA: TGTGCCAGTAGCTTCGGGGGGAGTTCTTTGGGGGAGCAGTACTTC. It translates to CASSFGGSSLGEQYF.

Here the CDR3 DNA reads TGTGCCAGCAGTTACCGGGAGGGGCCCACTGAAGCTTTCTTT. Translating gives CASSYREGPTEAFF. The chain is built from TRBV6-5 and TRBJ1-1, with D possibly matching TRBD1 (5 bases). CDR1 and CDR2 from the germline V gene are MNHEY and SVGAGI. The V and J ends lost 2 bases and 4 bases respectively, with 11 bases between them. The CDR3 has 14 residues.

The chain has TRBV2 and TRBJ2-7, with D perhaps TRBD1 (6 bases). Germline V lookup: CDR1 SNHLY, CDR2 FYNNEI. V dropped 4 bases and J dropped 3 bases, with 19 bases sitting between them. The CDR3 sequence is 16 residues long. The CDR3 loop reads CASSAPRDIGDYEQYF. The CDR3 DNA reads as TGTGCCAGCAGTGCTCCTCGGGACATAGGGGACTACGAGCAGTACTTC.

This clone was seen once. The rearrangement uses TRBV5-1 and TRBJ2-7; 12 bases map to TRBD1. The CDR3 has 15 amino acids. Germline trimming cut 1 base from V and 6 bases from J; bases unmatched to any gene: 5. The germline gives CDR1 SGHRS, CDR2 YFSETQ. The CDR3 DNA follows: TGCGCCAGCAGCTTGTGGGGACAGGGGGCGTCCGAGCAGTACTTC. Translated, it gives CASSLWGQGASEQYF.

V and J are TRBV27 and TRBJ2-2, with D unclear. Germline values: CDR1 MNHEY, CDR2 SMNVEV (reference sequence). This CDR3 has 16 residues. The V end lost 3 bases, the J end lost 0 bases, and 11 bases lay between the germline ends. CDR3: CASSFISFANTGELFF. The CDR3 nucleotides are TGTGCCAGCAGTTTTATAAGTTTCGCGAACACCGGGGAGCTGTTTTTT.

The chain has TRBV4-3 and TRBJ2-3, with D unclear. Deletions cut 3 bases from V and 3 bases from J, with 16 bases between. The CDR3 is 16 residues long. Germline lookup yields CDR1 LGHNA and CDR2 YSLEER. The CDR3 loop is CASSQGRVFGTDTQYF. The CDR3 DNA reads TGCGCCAGCAGCCAGGGTCGAGTGTTCGGGACAGATACGCAGTATTTT.

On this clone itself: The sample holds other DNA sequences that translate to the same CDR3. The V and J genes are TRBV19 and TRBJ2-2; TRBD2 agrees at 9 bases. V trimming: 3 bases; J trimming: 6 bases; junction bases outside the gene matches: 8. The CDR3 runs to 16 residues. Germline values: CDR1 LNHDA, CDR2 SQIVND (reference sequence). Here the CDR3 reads CASSIKAGGPAGELFF. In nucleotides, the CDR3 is TGTGCCAGTAGTATTAAGGCGGGAGGGCCGGCCGGGGAGCTGTTTTTT.

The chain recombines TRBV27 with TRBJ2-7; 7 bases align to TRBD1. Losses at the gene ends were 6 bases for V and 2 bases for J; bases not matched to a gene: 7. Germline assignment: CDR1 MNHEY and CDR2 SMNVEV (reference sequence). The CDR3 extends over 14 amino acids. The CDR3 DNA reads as TGTGCCAGCAGCTTGGACAGGTTCCCCTACGAGCAGTACTTC. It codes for CASSLDRFPYEQYF.

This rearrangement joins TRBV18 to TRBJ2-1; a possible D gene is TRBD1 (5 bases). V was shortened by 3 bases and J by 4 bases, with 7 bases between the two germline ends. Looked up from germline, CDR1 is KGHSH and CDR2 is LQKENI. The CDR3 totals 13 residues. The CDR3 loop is CASSPGRYNEQFF. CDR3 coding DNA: TGTGCCAGCTCACCGGGGCGTTACAATGAGCAGTTCTTC.